Shown below are 27 T cell receptor beta chains from a single sample sequenced in a study of T cell responses to AZD1222 COVID-19 vaccine. Assay used: immunoSEQ multiplex PCR; TCRdb lists only in-frame clones, some missing. The sample consists of 150,000 or so clones, 85% to 95% of them appearing once. This specimen was peripheral blood, taken on day 0 of AZD1222 vaccination. These receptors all stem from an adult in good health.

The gene calls are TRBV5-1 and TRBJ1-4; D unclear. Trimming shortened V by 1 base and J by 8 bases, and 9 bases separated the two germline ends. Germline lookup yields CDR1 SGHRS and CDR2 YFSETQ. This CDR3 spans 13 amino acids. The CDR3 DNA reads as TGCGCCAGCAGCTTGACAACGGGGGAAAAACTGTTTTTT. Protein sequence: CASSLTTGEKLFF. Combining the CDR3 with reference TRBV5-1 and TRBJ1-4 gives the whole variable domain KAGVTQTPRYLIKTRGQQVTLSCSPISGHRSVSWYQQTPGQGLQFLFEYFSETQRNKGNFPGRFSGRQFSNSRSEMNVSTLELGDSALYLCASSLTTGEKLFFGSGTQLSVL.

J is TRBJ1-1 and V is TRBV11-2, with 7 bases aligning to TRBD1. In germline, CDR1 is SGHAT, CDR2 FQNNGV. Trimming cost V 0 bases and J 6 bases; bases outside gene matches: 4. The CDR3 consists of 14 residues. The CDR3 nucleotides are TGTGCCAGCAGCTTAGACAGGGGGGTCTCTGAAGCTTTCTTT. Protein product: CASSLDRGVSEAFF.

The chain recombines TRBV28 with TRBJ1-6; D remains ambiguous. The CDR3 spans 12 residues. Germline CDR1 is MDHEN and CDR2 is SYDVKM. V lost 4 bases and J 8 bases, leaving 6 bases between the germline ends. CDR3 amino acids: CASSSTDSPLHF. In nucleotides, the CDR3 is TGTGCCAGCAGTTCTACAGATTCACCCCTCCACTTT. Supplemented by reference TRBV28 and TRBJ1-6, the full variable domain reads DVKVTQSSRYLVKRTGEKVFLECVQDMDHENMFWYRQDPGLGLRLIYFSYDVKMKEKGDIPEGYSVSREKKERFSLILESASTNQTSMYLCASSSTDSPLHFGNGTRLTVT.

CDR3: CASSYPRYKENQPQHF. The CDR3 nucleotides read TGTGCCAGCAGTTACCCTCGCTATAAAGAGAATCAGCCCCAGCATTTT. The chain combines TRBV6-2 or TRBV6-3 with TRBJ1-5; no definite D call. The CDR3 covers 16 residues. Looked up from germline, CDR1 is MNHEY and CDR2 is SVGEGT. V was cut by 2 bases and J by 4 bases, with 15 bases left in between.

This clone turned up a few times. This sequence joins TRBV5-6 and TRBJ1-2, with 8 positions matching TRBD1. Germline V gene sequence: CDR1 SGHDT, CDR2 YYEEEE. J lost 4 bases, V lost 2 bases, and 4 bases had no gene match. CDR3 length: 14 residues. The CDR3: CASSFAGGSYGYTF. The CDR3 coding sequence is TGTGCCAGCAGCTTCGCAGGGGGCTCCTATGGCTACACCTTC.

The gene calls are TRBV6-5 and TRBJ2-3; TRBD1 aligns across 7 bases. The CDR3 is 14 amino acids. Germline-derived CDR1 and CDR2 are MNHEY and SVGAGI. V lost 8 bases to trimming and J lost 3 bases; unmatched junction nucleotides: 8. The CDR3 sequence is CASCRGLRTDTQYF. The CDR3 region has the DNA TGTGCCAGCTGTAGGGGGCTCAGGACAGATACGCAGTATTTT.

V gene TRBV29-1 combines with J gene TRBJ1-4; the D gene is possibly TRBD1 (5 bases). Germline values: CDR1 SQVTM, CDR2 ANQGSEA. V was cut by 8 bases and J by 1 base, with 14 bases left in between. The CDR3 is made up of 14 amino acids. The CDR3 is CSRGTEGTNEKLFF. As DNA, the CDR3 is TGCAGCAGGGGCACGGAGGGAACTAATGAAAAACTGTTTTTT.

The V call is TRBV5-1, the J call TRBJ1-2, with D tentatively TRBD1 (6 bases). Trimming took 2 bases from V and 4 from J, leaving 9 bases between them. Germline V gene lookup returns CDR1 SGHRS and CDR2 YFSETQ. This CDR3 spans 13 amino acids. This chain's CDR3 is CASSLGGSYGYTF. The CDR3, as DNA: TGCGCCAGCAGCTTAGGGGGGAGCTATGGCTACACCTTC.

The chain recombines TRBV15 with TRBJ1-1; D may be TRBD1 (6 bases). The germline CDR1 and CDR2 sequences are LNHNV and YYDKDF (reference sequence). V was trimmed by 5 bases and J by 1 base, leaving 14 bases between them. The CDR3 totals 15 residues. CDR3 amino acids: CATSPAGTRNTEAFF. In DNA form, the CDR3 reads TGTGCCACCAGCCCCGCCGGGACACGGAACACTGAAGCTTTCTTT. The full variable domain, in which reference TRBV15 and TRBJ1-1 provide the parts outside the CDR3, is DAMVIQNPRYQVTQFGKPVTLSCSQTLNHNVMYWYQQKSSQAPKLLFHYYDKDFNNEADTPDNFQSRRPNTSFCFLDIRSPGLGDTAMYLCATSPAGTRNTEAFFGQGTRLTVV.

The chain links TRBV30 to TRBJ1-2, with D unresolved. The CDR3 sequence is 12 residues long. V lost 1 base and J 7 bases, leaving 10 bases between the germline ends. Germline CDR1 and CDR2: GTSNPN and SVGIG (reference sequence). CDR3 DNA sequence: TGTGCCTGGAGTGCCGGGCCGCCTGGCTACACCTTC. Translated, it gives CAWSAGPPGYTF. Combining the CDR3 with reference TRBV30 and TRBJ1-2 gives the whole variable domain SQTIHQWPATLVQPVGSPLSLECTVEGTSNPNLYWYRQAAGRGLQLLFYSVGIGQISSEVPQNLSASRPQDRQFILSSKKLLLSDSGFYLCAWSAGPPGYTFGSGTRLTVV.

The chain couples TRBV9 to TRBJ2-3; 8 bases map to TRBD2. The CDR3 sequence is 16 residues long. The germline V gene has CDR1 SGDLS and CDR2 YYNGEE. Trimming took 2 bases from V and 2 from J; bases not matched to a gene: 7. The chain's CDR3 is CASSVGAGGTTDTQYF. The CDR3 DNA sequence: TGTGCCAGCAGCGTGGGGGCGGGGGGAACCACAGATACGCAGTATTTT. The whole variable domain, remainder taken from reference TRBV9 and TRBJ2-3, is DSGVTQTPKHLITATGQRVTLRCSPRSGDLSVYWYQQSLDQGLQFLIQYYNGEERAKGNILERFSAQQFPDLHSELNLSSLELGDSALYFCASSVGAGGTTDTQYFGPGTRLTVL.

The rearrangement links TRBV9 to TRBJ2-4, with a weak D call TRBD1 (6 bases). The V gene lost 3 bases and the J gene lost 8 bases, with 15 bases spanning the gap. Germline V CDR1 and CDR2: SGDLS, YYNGEE. This CDR3 spans 14 amino acids. CDR3 sequence: CASSGRGVNDIQYF. For the CDR3, the DNA is TGTGCCAGCAGCGGCAGGGGCGTTAACGACATTCAGTACTTC.

This chain links TRBV11-2 with TRBJ1-1, with a possible D match to TRBD1 (5 bases). The germline V and J ends were trimmed by 5 bases and 1 base, with 11 bases remaining between them. The CDR3 extends over 14 amino acids. Germline loops: CDR1 SGHAT, CDR2 FQNNGV. The CDR3 DNA sequence: TGTGCCAGCAGCCTACAGGCGGGGAACACTGAAGCTTTCTTT. Protein product: CASSLQAGNTEAFF.

The rearrangement uses TRBV6-5 and TRBJ2-7, with D tentatively TRBD1 or TRBD2 (5 bases each). Germline V gives CDR1 MNHEY, CDR2 SVGAGI. The CDR3 covers 13 residues. The germline V and J ends were trimmed by 10 bases and 5 bases, with 18 bases remaining between them. In DNA, the CDR3 is TGTGCCACCTCGGGGACCCAGGACCACGAGCAGTACTTC. Its protein product is CATSGTQDHEQYF.

The J gene is TRBJ2-2, the V gene TRBV27, with D perhaps matching TRBD2 (7 bases). The V gene lost 4 bases and the J gene lost 3 bases, with 15 bases spanning the gap. Germline V gene lookup returns CDR1 MNHEY and CDR2 SMNVEV (reference sequence). The CDR3 contains 16 residues. The CDR3 spells CASSSGASGYTGELFF. The CDR3 nucleotides are TGTGCCAGCAGTTCAGGGGCTAGCGGATACACCGGGGAGCTGTTTTTT.

The genes are TRBV30 and TRBJ2-2; D gene uncertain. Germline V lookup: CDR1 GTSNPN, CDR2 SVGIG (reference sequence). The CDR3 has 14 residues. With 0 bases removed from V and 5 bases from J, the gap between germline ends came to 10 bases. The CDR3 here is CAWSVLVATGELFF. CDR3 sequence (DNA): TGTGCCTGGAGTGTACTCGTGGCTACCGGGGAGCTGTTTTTT.

This clone was picked up one time. V and J are TRBV19 and TRBJ2-3; D gene ambiguous. Per germline, CDR1 LNHDA and CDR2 SQIVND (reference sequence). This CDR3 comprises 12 residues. Trimming removed 0 bases at V and 8 bases at J, with 6 bases between. CDR3 protein: CASSIEVGTQYF. The CDR3 DNA is TGTGCCAGTAGTATAGAAGTAGGTACGCAGTATTTT.

This clone has only one observation. This chain links TRBV2 with TRBJ1-5; no reliable D call. Germline assignment: CDR1 SNHLY and CDR2 FYNNEI. Trimming pared 3 bases from V and 4 bases from J, leaving 19 bases between. The CDR3 totals 17 residues. The CDR3 here is CASSDGRAEVLNQPQHF. CDR3 nucleotides: TGTGCCAGCAGTGACGGTAGGGCGGAAGTATTGAATCAGCCCCAGCATTTT. The entire variable domain, with the rest obtained from reference TRBV2 and TRBJ1-5, is as follows: EPEVTQTPSHQVTQMGQEVILRCVPISNHLYFYWYRQILGQKVEFLVSFYNNEISEKSEIFDDQFSVERPDGSNFTLKIRSTKLEDSAMYFCASSDGRAEVLNQPQHFGDGTRLSIL.

The V and J genes are TRBV7-9 and TRBJ1-2; possibly TRBD1 for D (6 bases). The CDR3 loop spans 13 amino acids. The ends were cut back, 1 base at V and 7 bases at J, with 10 bases in the middle. Germline CDR1 reads SEHNR; CDR2 reads FQNEAQ (reference sequence). CDR3 nucleotides: TGTGCCAGCAGCTTAGGGACAGCTCTTGGCTACACCTTC. Its translation is CASSLGTALGYTF.

The rearrangement joins TRBV7-9 to TRBJ1-4, with 7 bases matching TRBD1. This CDR3 contains 15 residues. The germline V gene has CDR1 SEHNR and CDR2 FQNEAQ (reference sequence). J was trimmed by 8 bases and V by 4 bases; bases with no gene match: 10. The CDR3 sequence is CASSSQTGIGEKLFF. The CDR3 DNA reads TGTGCCAGCAGCTCCCAGACAGGGATCGGGGAAAAACTGTTTTTT.

The chain has TRBV29-1 and TRBJ1-1; 10 bases line up with TRBD1. The CDR3 runs to 13 residues. Per the germline V gene, CDR1 is SQVTM and CDR2 is ANQGSEA. V was clipped by 4 bases and J by 3 bases; unmatched bases: 2. The CDR3 sequence: CSVVGTGDTEAFF. The CDR3 bases are TGCAGCGTTGTTGGGACAGGGGACACTGAAGCTTTCTTT.

The chain joins TRBV28 to TRBJ1-2, with TRBD1 identical over 7 bases. CDR1 is MDHEN, CDR2 SYDVKM, per germline. J lost 3 bases, V lost 6 bases, and 10 bases had no gene match. The length of the CDR3 is 15 residues. CDR3 coding DNA: TGTGCCAGCAGGCCGAGGGGGCGTGGGGACTATGGCTACACCTTC. Its translation is CASRPRGRGDYGYTF.

The chain uses TRBV28 and TRBJ1-5, with 9 positions matching TRBD1. From germline, CDR1 is MDHEN and CDR2 SYDVKM. Trimming at V came to 5 bases and at J to 7 bases, leaving 9 bases not matched to a gene. The CDR3 length is 15 residues. CDR3 in amino acids: CASSRDRAGGQPQHF. Written as DNA, the CDR3 is TGTGCCAGCAGTCGGGACAGGGCGGGCGGACAGCCCCAGCATTTT.

The chain has TRBV5-1 and TRBJ1-1, with D perhaps TRBD1 (6 bases). The ends were cut back, 3 bases at V and 2 bases at J, with 11 bases in the middle. The length of the CDR3 is 14 residues. Germline values: CDR1 SGHRS, CDR2 YFSETQ. CDR3 loop: CASSSGQTNTEAFF. The CDR3 coding sequence is TGCGCCAGCAGCTCCGGACAGACAAACACTGAAGCTTTCTTT.

The chain has TRBV7-2 and TRBJ2-3, with D possibly being TRBD1 (7 bases). Germline V CDR1 and CDR2: SGHTA, FQGNSA. This CDR3 comprises 15 residues. Trimming shortened V by 6 bases and J by 4 bases, and 17 bases separated the two germline ends. DNA of the CDR3: TGTGCCAGCAGACAGACAGGGAGGTCCCCAGATACGCAGTATTTT. This gives the protein CASRQTGRSPDTQYF.

This sequence joins TRBV3-1 (or the pseudogene TRBV3-2) and TRBJ1-1; 7 bases align to TRBD1. The junction had 2 bases not matched to a gene; V was cut back by 6 bases and J by 1 base. The germline V gene encodes CDR1 LGHDT and CDR2 YNNKEL (reference sequence). This CDR3 has 13 residues. The DNA of the CDR3 is TGTGCCAGCAGGCGACAGGGGAACACTGAAGCTTTCTTT. It specifies CASRRQGNTEAFF.

The V gene is TRBV6-5, the J gene TRBJ1-4; TRBD1 matches at 7 bases. Germline values: CDR1 MNHEY, CDR2 SVGAGI. The V segment lost 8 bases and the J segment 4 bases; nucleotides outside the gene matches: 4. This CDR3 is built from 13 residues. The CDR3 nucleotides read TGTGCCAGCCGGGACAGAGATAATGAAAAACTGTTTTTT. It translates to CASRDRDNEKLFF.